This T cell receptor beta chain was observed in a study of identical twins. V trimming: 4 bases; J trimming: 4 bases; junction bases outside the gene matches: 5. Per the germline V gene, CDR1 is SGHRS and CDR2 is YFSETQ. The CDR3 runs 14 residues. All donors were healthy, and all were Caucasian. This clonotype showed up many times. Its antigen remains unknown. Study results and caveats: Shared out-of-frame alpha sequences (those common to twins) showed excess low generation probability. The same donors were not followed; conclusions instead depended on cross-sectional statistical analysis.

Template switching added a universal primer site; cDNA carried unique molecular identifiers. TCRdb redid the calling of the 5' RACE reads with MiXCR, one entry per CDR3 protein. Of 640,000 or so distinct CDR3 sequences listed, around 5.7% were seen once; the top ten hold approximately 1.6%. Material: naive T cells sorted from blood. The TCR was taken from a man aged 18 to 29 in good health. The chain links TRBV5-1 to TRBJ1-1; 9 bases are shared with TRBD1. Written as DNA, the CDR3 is TGCGCCAGCAGCAATGGGACAGGGACCACTGAAGCTTTCTTT. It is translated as CASSNGTGTTEAFF.